Listed here are 6 T cell receptor beta chains from one sample, sequenced in a study of blood T cell repertoires in COVID-19. Clones were sequenced by immunoSEQ multiplex PCR, and TCRdb holds only the in-frame ones, with some missing. Of 35,000 to 55,000 clones in the sample, approximately 82% were seen once. Material for sequencing was peripheral blood. These receptors originate from a woman in her 70s with acute or convalescent COVID-19.

The chain employs TRBV28 and TRBJ1-6; weak D call: TRBD1 (5 bases). The CDR3 length is 14 residues. V was pared by 9 bases and J by 6 bases, with 15 bases between. The germline CDR1 and CDR2 sequences are MDHEN and SYDVKM. CDR3 sequence (DNA): TGTGCCAGTCTACTACAGGTTTCTAATTCACCCCTCCACTTT. Translated: CASLLQVSNSPLHF.

This clone was detected only once. The rearrangement uses TRBV7-9 and TRBJ1-6; 11 positions match TRBD1. The CDR3 has 14 amino acids. J was trimmed by 9 bases and V by 5 bases; bases with no gene match: 3. Germline CDR1 SEHNR, CDR2 FQNEAQ (reference sequence). CDR3: CASSPGQGGSPLHF. The CDR3 DNA sequence: TGTGCCAGCAGCCCGGGACAGGGGGGTTCACCCCTCCACTTT.

The chain joins TRBV28 to TRBJ2-3, with 9 bases matching TRBD2. Trimming cost V 2 bases and J 1 base; bases outside gene matches: 7. The CDR3 loop spans 17 amino acids. The V gene's germline CDR1 is MDHEN and CDR2 SYDVKM. The CDR3 loop reads CASSLTGSGGRTDTQYF. For the CDR3, the DNA is TGTGCCAGCAGTTTAACGGGTAGCGGGGGACGCACAGATACGCAGTATTTT. Complete variable domain (other parts from reference TRBV28 and TRBJ2-3): DVKVTQSSRYLVKRTGEKVFLECVQDMDHENMFWYRQDPGLGLRLIYFSYDVKMKEKGDIPEGYSVSREKKERFSLILESASTNQTSMYLCASSLTGSGGRTDTQYFGPGTRLTVL.

The V and J genes are TRBV7-9 and TRBJ2-1; perhaps TRBD1 as D (6 bases). The germline V gene encodes CDR1 SEHNR and CDR2 FQNEAQ (reference sequence). The CDR3 length is 16 residues. V was shortened by 0 bases and J by 4 bases, with 13 bases between the two germline ends. CDR3: CASSLATGSQYNEQFF. For the CDR3, the DNA is TGTGCCAGCAGCTTAGCTACAGGGAGCCAGTACAATGAGCAGTTCTTC. The full variable domain, in which reference TRBV7-9 and TRBJ2-1 provide the parts outside the CDR3, is DTGVSQNPRHKITKRGQNVTFRCDPISEHNRLYWYRQTLGQGPEFLTYFQNEAQLEKSRLLSDRFSAERPKGSFSTLEIQRTEQGDSAMYLCASSLATGSQYNEQFFGPGTRLTVL.

As DNA, the CDR3 is TGTGCCAGCAGTTACTTGGGCAGGGGCAGGACTGAAGCTTTCTTT. It is translated as CASSYLGRGRTEAFF. V is TRBV6-5 and J is TRBJ1-1; possible D gene TRBD1, 6 bases. The length of the CDR3 is 15 residues. Germline CDR1 MNHEY, CDR2 SVGAGI. V was clipped by 1 base and J by 5 bases, with 14 bases between them.

The chain uses TRBV7-8 and TRBJ2-1, with a possible D match to TRBD2 (5 bases). The CDR3 totals 15 residues. Trimming took off 5 bases at V and 6 bases at J, with 17 bases between the two ends. Looked up from germline, CDR1 is SGHVS and CDR2 is FQNEAQ. CDR3 loop: CASSLELLGGNEQFF. The CDR3 DNA reads TGTGCCAGCAGCCTAGAGCTTCTAGGAGGCAATGAGCAGTTCTTC.